A selection of T cell receptor beta chains follows, all from one sample in a study of blood T cell repertoires in COVID-19. Assay: immunoSEQ multiplex PCR; the TCRdb copy retains only in-frame clones and omits some. The sample has approximately 160,000 clones; 84% are singletons. Specimen: PBMCs or T cells enriched from blood (not recorded which). These receptors were obtained from a woman aged 45-60 years who had recovered from COVID-19. The CDR3 runs from the conserved cysteine through the conserved F or W. A D gene is named only where the DNA matches it firmly. Part of the rows lack a size; the others show once, few, many or a class for expanded clones.

CDR3 DNA: TGTGCCAGCAGCTTAACCGGAGTTCTTGATACGCAGTATTTT; CDR3 protein: CASSLTGVLDTQYF; D gene: -; clone size: -; J gene: TRBJ2-3; V gene: TRBV7-2
CDR3 DNA: TGTGCCAGCACCCAACAGGGGACATATAGCAATCAGCCCCAGCATTTT; CDR3 protein: CASTQQGTYSNQPQHF; D gene: TRBD1; clone size: -; J gene: TRBJ1-5; V gene: TRBV28
CDR3 DNA: TGTGCCAGCAGCCGCGGGACAGTTGTCGCGGCCCTCCACTTT; CDR3 protein: CASSRGTVVAALHF; D gene: TRBD1; clone size: -; J gene: TRBJ1-6; V gene: TRBV5-8
CDR3 DNA: TGTGCCAGCAGGGACAGGGGAGCCTATGGCTACACCTTC; CDR3 protein: CASRDRGAYGYTF; D gene: TRBD1; clone size: -; J gene: TRBJ1-2; V gene: TRBV25-1
CDR3 DNA: TGTGCCAGTCAAGTTGGACAGGTAGTAGTCCAGCCCCAGCATTTT; CDR3 protein: CASQVGQVVVQPQHF; D gene: TRBD1; clone size: -; J gene: TRBJ1-5; V gene: TRBV19
CDR3 DNA: TGTGCCAGCAGCTTAGGACATCTCACCGGGGAGCTGTTTTTT; CDR3 protein: CASSLGHLTGELFF; D gene: -; clone size: -; J gene: TRBJ2-2; V gene: TRBV5-8
CDR3 DNA: TGTGCCATCAAAGGGACTAGGGGTAATGAGCAGTTCTTC; CDR3 protein: CAIKGTRGNEQFF; D gene: TRBD2; clone size: -; J gene: TRBJ2-1; V gene: TRBV10-3
CDR3 DNA: TGTGCCAGCAGCCTCAACACTGAAGCTTTCTTT; CDR3 protein: CASSLNTEAFF; D gene: -; clone size: -; J gene: TRBJ1-1; V gene: TRBV11-2
CDR3 DNA: TGTGCCAGCAGCGGACACATCTTTAACTATGGCTACACCTTC; CDR3 protein: CASSGHIFNYGYTF; D gene: -; clone size: -; J gene: TRBJ1-2; V gene: TRBV6-2/TRBV6-3
CDR3 DNA: TGTGCCAGTAGTTCCGGGACAGGGATCTACGAGCAGTACTTC; CDR3 protein: CASSSGTGIYEQYF; D gene: TRBD1; clone size: -; J gene: TRBJ2-7; V gene: TRBV19
CDR3 DNA: TGTGCCAGCAGCCAATTAGGACTAGCGGAAGAGACCCAGTACTTC; CDR3 protein: CASSQLGLAEETQYF; D gene: TRBD2; clone size: -; J gene: TRBJ2-5; V gene: TRBV7-2
CDR3 DNA: TGTGCCAGCAGCCCAGTACAGGGTGGTGGCTACACCTTC; CDR3 protein: CASSPVQGGGYTF; D gene: -; clone size: once; J gene: TRBJ1-2; V gene: TRBV7-9